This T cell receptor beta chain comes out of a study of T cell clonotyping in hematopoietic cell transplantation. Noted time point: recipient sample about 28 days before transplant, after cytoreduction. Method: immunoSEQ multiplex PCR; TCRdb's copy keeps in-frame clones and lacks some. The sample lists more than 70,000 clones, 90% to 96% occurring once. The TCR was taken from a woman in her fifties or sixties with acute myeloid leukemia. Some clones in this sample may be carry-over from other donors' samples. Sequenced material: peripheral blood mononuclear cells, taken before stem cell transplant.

CDR3 sequence: CACTYNPGTGLFHYGYTF. The CDR3, as DNA: TGTGCCTGCACTTATAATCCCGGGACAGGGCTTTTTCACTATGGCTACACCTTC. V and J are TRBV30 and TRBJ1-2; TRBD1 agrees at 9 bases. There are 18 residues in the CDR3. V lost 6 bases and J lost 3; bases outside the gene matches: 20. Per germline, CDR1 GTSNPN and CDR2 SVGIG (reference sequence).